Listed below are T cell receptor beta chains from one sample, sequenced in a study of cytomegalovirus exposure and HLA in healthy donors. Sequenced by immunoSEQ multiplex PCR; TCRdb stores in-frame clones only, minus some. Here the sample spans about 160,000 clones, 70% to 85% being singletons. The sample comprised PBMCs. The receptors were gathered from a man aged 45-65 years in good health and CMV-seropositive. Each CDR3 is given with its conserved first and last residue. Fields, in order: CDR3 DNA, CDR3 protein, J gene, D gene, V gene, clone size. D genes are given only for firm matches. Only some rows state a clone size, as once, few, many or a class for expanded clones.

CDR3 DNA: TGTGCCAGTACCCCCGCTAGCGGGAGGGGGGACGGGGAGCTGTTTTTT
CDR3 protein: CASTPASGRGDGELFF
J gene: TRBJ2-2
D gene: TRBD2
V gene: TRBV19
clone size: few

CDR3 DNA: TGTGCCACCAGCAGAGCATCTAGCGCGGCTGGGACCCAGTACTTC
CDR3 protein: CATSRASSAAGTQYF
J gene: TRBJ2-5
D gene: NA
V gene: TRBV15
clone size: NA

CDR3 DNA: TGCGCCAGCAGCTCCGGGGACAGCATGGTCACTGAAGCTTTCTTT
CDR3 protein: CASSSGDSMVTEAFF
J gene: TRBJ1-1
D gene: TRBD1
V gene: TRBV5-1
clone size: NA

CDR3 DNA: TGTGCCAGCTCAAACGGACAGGCCCCTGAAGCTTTCTTT
CDR3 protein: CASSNGQAPEAFF
J gene: TRBJ1-1
D gene: TRBD1
V gene: TRBV18
clone size: many

CDR3 DNA: TGTGCCAGCAGCTTTCCCGTACTCCGGGACAGGGAACAGCCCCAGCATTTT
CDR3 protein: CASSFPVLRDREQPQHF
J gene: TRBJ1-5
D gene: TRBD1
V gene: TRBV11-3
clone size: once

CDR3 DNA: TGTGCCAGCAGCTTAGAGGGGACAGGGATTCGCTACAATGAGCAGTTCTTC
CDR3 protein: CASSLEGTGIRYNEQFF
J gene: TRBJ2-1
D gene: TRBD1
V gene: TRBV7-6
clone size: NA

CDR3 DNA: TGTGCCAGCACCAACTTCGCGGTGAACACTGAAGCTTTCTTT
CDR3 protein: CASTNFAVNTEAFF
J gene: TRBJ1-1
D gene: NA
V gene: TRBV27
clone size: NA

CDR3 DNA: TGTGCCACCAGCAGAGAGAAACAGGGGGCATGGACTGAAGCTTTCTTT
CDR3 protein: CATSREKQGAWTEAFF
J gene: TRBJ1-1
D gene: TRBD1
V gene: TRBV15
clone size: NA

CDR3 DNA: TGTGCCAGTAGCGCAGGACAGGGGGCCTTGTGGACTGAAGCTTTCTTT
CDR3 protein: CASSAGQGALWTEAFF
J gene: TRBJ1-1
D gene: TRBD1
V gene: TRBV19
clone size: NA

CDR3 DNA: TGTGCCAGTAGTATATCGGGGGAGCAGTTCTTC
CDR3 protein: CASSISGEQFF
J gene: TRBJ2-1
D gene: NA
V gene: TRBV19
clone size: NA

CDR3 DNA: TGCGCCAGCAGTGGTGGTAGGGACTTGAACACCGGGGAGCTGTTTTTT
CDR3 protein: CASSGGRDLNTGELFF
J gene: TRBJ2-2
D gene: NA
V gene: TRBV5-1
clone size: NA

CDR3 DNA: TGCGCCAGCAGCTTGGGACAAGTCTATGGCTACACCTTC
CDR3 protein: CASSLGQVYGYTF
J gene: TRBJ1-2
D gene: NA
V gene: TRBV5-1
clone size: NA

CDR3 DNA: TGTGCCAGCAGAGTTGACAGGGATGTCTATGGCTACACCTTC
CDR3 protein: CASRVDRDVYGYTF
J gene: TRBJ1-2
D gene: TRBD1
V gene: TRBV2
clone size: NA

CDR3 DNA: TGTGCCAGCAGCTTTGTAAGAGCCCCCACAGATACGCAGTATTTT
CDR3 protein: CASSFVRAPTDTQYF
J gene: TRBJ2-3
D gene: NA
V gene: TRBV7-2
clone size: NA

CDR3 DNA: TGTGCCAGTAGTATAGAAGTGGAGCCGTCGGACACTGAAGCTTTCTTT
CDR3 protein: CASSIEVEPSDTEAFF
J gene: TRBJ1-1
D gene: NA
V gene: TRBV19
clone size: few

CDR3 DNA: TGTGCCAGCAGCTCCCAGGGGACGGGCAGCTCCTACGAGCAGTACTTC
CDR3 protein: CASSSQGTGSSYEQYF
J gene: TRBJ2-7
D gene: NA
V gene: TRBV7-9
clone size: NA

CDR3 DNA: TGTGCCAGCAGTTTATCAGTGGTCCTTCCAGGCAACCACGAGCAGTACTTC
CDR3 protein: CASSLSVVLPGNHEQYF
J gene: TRBJ2-7
D gene: NA
V gene: TRBV27
clone size: NA

CDR3 DNA: TGTGCCAGCAGTCGTCGGACAGGGCGGCAGGAAAAACTGTTTTTT
CDR3 protein: CASSRRTGRQEKLFF
J gene: TRBJ1-4
D gene: TRBD1
V gene: TRBV6-6
clone size: NA

CDR3 DNA: TGTGCCAGCAGTTTAAATTGGGGCAACACTGAAGCTTTCTTT
CDR3 protein: CASSLNWGNTEAFF
J gene: TRBJ1-1
D gene: NA
V gene: TRBV27
clone size: NA

CDR3 DNA: TGTGCCAGCTCTTCCGGTAGCTCCTACGAGCAGTACTTC
CDR3 protein: CASSSGSSYEQYF
J gene: TRBJ2-7
D gene: NA
V gene: TRBV9
clone size: NA

CDR3 DNA: TGTGCCAGCAGCTTGTCTTCCTATAATTCACCCCTCCACTTT
CDR3 protein: CASSLSSYNSPLHF
J gene: TRBJ1-6
D gene: NA
V gene: TRBV4-1
clone size: few

CDR3 DNA: TGTGCCAGCAGCTTTGGGGGGACAGGGTCCTACGAGCAGTACTTC
CDR3 protein: CASSFGGTGSYEQYF
J gene: TRBJ2-7
D gene: TRBD1
V gene: TRBV7-2
clone size: NA

CDR3 DNA: TGTGCCAGCAGCGTGACAGGGGGCCTCGGTGAGCAGTTCTTC
CDR3 protein: CASSVTGGLGEQFF
J gene: TRBJ2-1
D gene: TRBD1
V gene: TRBV5-6
clone size: NA

CDR3 DNA: TGTGCCAGCAGACAGGGGCTTGGCACTGAAGCTTTCTTT
CDR3 protein: CASRQGLGTEAFF
J gene: TRBJ1-1
D gene: TRBD1
V gene: TRBV7-2
clone size: NA

CDR3 DNA: TGTGCCAGCAGCTGGGAAACAGGGGTAAACACTGAAGCTTTCTTT
CDR3 protein: CASSWETGVNTEAFF
J gene: TRBJ1-1
D gene: TRBD1
V gene: TRBV5-8
clone size: once

CDR3 DNA: TGTGCCAGTACCCCTATGTCCTACACTGAAGCTTTCTTT
CDR3 protein: CASTPMSYTEAFF
J gene: TRBJ1-1
D gene: NA
V gene: TRBV19
clone size: few

CDR3 DNA: TGTGCCAGCTCACCACAACTAGCGGGGGGACCGTACAATGAGCAGTTCTTC
CDR3 protein: CASSPQLAGGPYNEQFF
J gene: TRBJ2-1
D gene: TRBD2
V gene: TRBV18
clone size: NA

CDR3 DNA: TGTGCCAGCAGCTCCGTTCCTCCAGGGCTCAACACCGGGGAGCTGTTTTTT
CDR3 protein: CASSSVPPGLNTGELFF
J gene: TRBJ2-2
D gene: NA
V gene: TRBV7-9
clone size: NA

CDR3 DNA: TGTGCCAGCAGCCAAGATGCGGGGGGAAGTAGGCCCCAGCATTTT
CDR3 protein: CASSQDAGGSRPQHF
J gene: TRBJ1-5
D gene: NA
V gene: TRBV4-2
clone size: NA

CDR3 DNA: TGTGCCAGCAGTTTATTGGGGGGGGCCTTAACCCTCTCTGGGGCCAACGTCCTGACTTTC
CDR3 protein: CASSLLGGALTLSGANVLTF
J gene: TRBJ2-6
D gene: NA
V gene: TRBV28
clone size: NA

CDR3 DNA: TGTGCTAGCAGCTTAGCTGCCAGCGGGAGTATGAATGAGCAGTTCTTC
CDR3 protein: CASSLAASGSMNEQFF
J gene: TRBJ2-1
D gene: TRBD2
V gene: TRBV7-7
clone size: NA

CDR3 DNA: TGTGCCAGCAGTCCTCTCGGACAGTACCCTAGCACAGATACGCAGTATTTT
CDR3 protein: CASSPLGQYPSTDTQYF
J gene: TRBJ2-3
D gene: NA
V gene: TRBV27
clone size: NA

CDR3 DNA: TGCGCCAGCAGCTTGGGTGGGACAGCAGATGGCTACACCTTC
CDR3 protein: CASSLGGTADGYTF
J gene: TRBJ1-2
D gene: TRBD1
V gene: TRBV5-1
clone size: NA

CDR3 DNA: TGTGCCACCAGCAGGGGCCCAGGGGGGAGTATGGCTGAAGCTTTCTTT
CDR3 protein: CATSRGPGGSMAEAFF
J gene: TRBJ1-1
D gene: TRBD1
V gene: TRBV15
clone size: NA

CDR3 DNA: TGCGCCAGCACCTCAGGGGAAGGTGGCTACACCTTC
CDR3 protein: CASTSGEGGYTF
J gene: TRBJ1-2
D gene: NA
V gene: TRBV10-2
clone size: NA

CDR3 DNA: TGTGCCAGCGTATCGTTCCGTAATTCACCCCTCCACTTT
CDR3 protein: CASVSFRNSPLHF
J gene: TRBJ1-6
D gene: NA
V gene: TRBV5-8
clone size: NA

CDR3 DNA: TGTGCCAGCAGCAGGGGGGGAGACAATAACTATGGCTACACCTTC
CDR3 protein: CASSRGGDNNYGYTF
J gene: TRBJ1-2
D gene: NA
V gene: TRBV9
clone size: NA

CDR3 DNA: TGTGCCGTAGTGGGACAGGGACATCAGCCCCAGCATTTT
CDR3 protein: CAVVGQGHQPQHF
J gene: TRBJ1-5
D gene: TRBD1
V gene: TRBV19
clone size: NA

CDR3 DNA: TGTGCCAGCAGCCTGGGACAGAACCTTGCAACTAATGAAAAACTGTTTTTT
CDR3 protein: CASSLGQNLATNEKLFF
J gene: TRBJ1-4
D gene: TRBD1
V gene: TRBV13
clone size: NA

CDR3 DNA: TGCAGCGTGCCCTCTGGGGCCAGCACAGATACGCAGTATTTT
CDR3 protein: CSVPSGASTDTQYF
J gene: TRBJ2-3
D gene: NA
V gene: TRBV29-1
clone size: NA

CDR3 DNA: TGTGCCAGTAGTGACGGACAGGGGTTATATGGCTACACCTTC
CDR3 protein: CASSDGQGLYGYTF
J gene: TRBJ1-2
D gene: TRBD1
V gene: TRBV19
clone size: NA

CDR3 DNA: TGTGCCAGCAGCTTAGAACAGGGACCCACTGAAGCTTTCTTT
CDR3 protein: CASSLEQGPTEAFF
J gene: TRBJ1-1
D gene: NA
V gene: TRBV7-3
clone size: NA

CDR3 DNA: TGCGCCAGCAGCTCGGGGGGGAAAACCGGGGAGCTGTTTTTT
CDR3 protein: CASSSGGKTGELFF
J gene: TRBJ2-2
D gene: TRBD2
V gene: TRBV5-1
clone size: NA